This TCR beta chain was retrieved from a study of CD8+ T cells in alopecia areata. Germline lookup yields CDR1 SQVTM and CDR2 ANQGSEA. This CDR3 contains 13 residues. Trimming took 3 bases from V and 6 from J, leaving 12 bases between them. Sequencing templates came from extracted RNA that was reverse transcribed into cDNA. This table comes from immunoSEQ multiplex PCR, and its TCRdb copy is limited to in-frame clones, with some not included. The sample has 150,000 or so clones; roughly 50% are singletons. Sequenced input: CD4+ T cells sorted from blood. The sequence was obtained from a human donor with alopecia areata. The V call is TRBV29-1, the J call TRBJ1-5; D is undetermined. CDR3 amino acids: CSVEELGGQPQHF. DNA for the CDR3: TGCAGCGTTGAGGAGCTGGGCGGTCAGCCCCAGCATTTT.